The next 26 T cell receptor beta chains were all read from a single sample in a study of T cell repertoires in cytomegalovirus infection (dated by TCRdb to between 2018 and 2020). For sequencing, an Illumina HiSeq 1500 was employed. The public reads were reanalyzed by TCRdb: fastp trimming at Q25, MiXCR alignment, in-frame beta chains only. Here each entry gathers all rows of one CDR3 protein and keeps the most common genes and DNA. The sample data list 100,000 to 150,000 distinct CDR3 sequences, and less than 9.5% of these were observed just once. The ten largest clones add up to about a tenth of the sample. What was sequenced was PBMCs. These receptors came from a human donor in good health (CMV status not recorded). Some clones in this sample may be carry-over from other donors' samples.

This clonotype has a count of ten or more. This chain joins TRBV3-1 and TRBJ1-5, with a tentative D call TRBD1 (6 bases). V lost 2 bases and J 6 bases, leaving 14 bases between the germline ends. The CDR3 consists of 15 residues. Looked up from germline, CDR1 is LGHDT and CDR2 is YNNKEL (reference sequence). The CDR3: CASSQRRGGGQPQHF. The CDR3 bases are TGTGCCAGCAGCCAAAGGAGGGGGGGGGGTCAGCCCCAGCATTTT.

As concerns this clonotype: This may come from a read error, since a much larger clone is one base off. V gene TRBV7-9 combines with J gene TRBJ1-1; D remains unclear. The germline V gene encodes CDR1 SEHNR and CDR2 FQNEAQ (reference sequence). The CDR3 totals 15 residues. CDR3 nucleotide sequence: TGTGCCAGCAGCCCCGTTGGCACCATGAACACTAAAGCTTTCTTT. Translation gives CASSPVGTMNTKAFF.

The genes are TRBV29-1 and TRBJ2-4, with D possibly being TRBD2 (7 bases). V dropped 3 bases and J dropped 8 bases, with 11 bases sitting between them. Germline V gene data show CDR1 as SQVTM and CDR2 as ANQGSEA. This CDR3 region has 12 residues. The CDR3 coding sequence is TGCAGCGTTGAGAGGGGGGGAGACATTCAGTACTTC. Translated: CSVERGGDIQYF.

V usage is TRBV6-2 or TRBV6-3 and J usage is TRBJ1-5; tentative D call: TRBD1 (5 bases). V was pared by 4 bases and J by 7 bases, with 14 bases between. The CDR3 contains 14 residues. Per the germline V gene, CDR1 is MNHEY and CDR2 is SVGEGT. The CDR3 nucleotides are TGTGCCAGCAGTTCCCTCTCAGGGATCCAGCCCCAGCATTTT. Translating it yields CASSSLSGIQPQHF.

This clonotype was counted ten times or more. The chain is built from TRBV19 and TRBJ2-3; D not resolved. V lost 3 bases and J 6 bases, leaving 13 bases between the germline ends. Looked up from germline, CDR1 is LNHDA and CDR2 is SQIVND (reference sequence). There are 14 residues in the CDR3. The CDR3 is CASSIRSGADTQYF. CDR3 in DNA: TGTGCCAGTAGTATCCGATCAGGAGCGGATACGCAGTATTTT.

This clonotype came up many times. The genes are TRBV7-2 and TRBJ1-1; weak D call: TRBD1 (6 bases). There are 14 residues in the CDR3. Trimming left V 1 base short and J 7 bases short, with 13 bases between. Germline CDR1 reads SGHTA; CDR2 reads FQGNSA. DNA for the CDR3: TGTGCCAGCAGCTTAGGGCAGGGGCTGGGTGAAGCTTTCTTT. This translates into CASSLGQGLGEAFF.

This clonotype was detected many times. V usage is TRBV12-3 or TRBV12-4 and J usage is TRBJ2-7, with 8 positions matching TRBD1. V shed 6 bases, J shed 2 bases, and the junction held 9 bases outside the gene matches. The CDR3 extends over 15 amino acids. DNA of the CDR3: TGTGCCAGCAGCCCGGGGACAGGTAGGGCCTACGAGCAGTACTTC. This encodes CASSPGTGRAYEQYF.

This clonotype was recorded many times. The chain employs TRBV28 and TRBJ1-1, with D hard to call. The CDR3 totals 12 residues. The V end lost 5 bases, the J end lost 7 bases, and 11 bases lay between the germline ends. Germline lookup yields CDR1 MDHEN and CDR2 SYDVKM. The CDR3, as DNA: TGTGCCAGCAGTAGCACAGAGGATGAAGCTTTCTTT. Translated, it gives CASSSTEDEAFF.

The chain carries TRBV6-5 and TRBJ1-4; TRBD1 matches at 9 bases. Germline V gene data show CDR1 as MNHEY and CDR2 as SVGAGI. The V gene end was trimmed by 4 bases and the J gene end by 5 bases; junction bases not matched to a gene: 5. The CDR3 sequence is 15 residues long. CDR3 nucleotides: TGTGCCAGCAGTTTTCTACAGGGGGCAAATGAAAAACTGTTTTTT. Translating it yields CASSFLQGANEKLFF.

The V gene is TRBV28, the J gene TRBJ1-1; D gene uncertain. The CDR3 is 12 amino acids. V shed 2 bases and J shed 4 bases, with 5 bases lying between them. From germline, CDR1 is MDHEN and CDR2 SYDVKM. CDR3 bases: TGTGCCAGCAGTTTAACGGTCACTGAAGCTTTCTTT. This codes for CASSLTVTEAFF.

This clonotype was counted many times. The gene calls are TRBV12-3 or TRBV12-4 and TRBJ2-5; no clear D. Trimming took off 6 bases at V and 2 bases at J, with 7 bases between the two ends. The length of the CDR3 is 12 residues. The CDR3 here is CASRSAQETQYF. The CDR3 DNA is TGTGCCAGCAGGTCGGCTCAAGAGACCCAGTACTTC.

The chain carries TRBV29-1 and TRBJ2-3; 7 nucleotides match TRBD2. This CDR3 contains 12 residues. The germline V gene encodes CDR1 SQVTM and CDR2 ANQGSEA. Trimming removed 6 bases from V and 6 bases from J; junction bases left unmatched: 6. The CDR3 sequence is CSVESGADTQYF. In DNA form, the CDR3 reads TGCAGCGTCGAGAGCGGGGCCGATACGCAGTATTTT.

This clonotype was seen a few times. This rearrangement joins TRBV20-1 to TRBJ1-6; D is uncertain. V was pared by 4 bases and J by 5 bases, with 18 bases between. CDR1 DFQATT and CDR2 SNEGSKA come from the germline V gene (reference sequence). This CDR3 is built from 16 residues. The CDR3 nucleotides read TGCAGTGCTAAAGCCCAAGGCCAAGTTAATAATTCACCCCTCCACTTT. It translates to CSAKAQGQVNNSPLHF.

In this sample, this clonotype turned up many times. J is TRBJ2-3 and V is TRBV7-2; no reliable D call. With 1 base removed from V and 2 bases from J, the gap between germline ends came to 7 bases. The CDR3 runs to 14 residues. CDR1 and CDR2 (germline): SGHTA, FQGNSA. The chain's CDR3 is CASSLGPNTDTQYF. As DNA, the CDR3 is TGTGCCAGCAGCTTAGGACCGAACACAGATACGCAGTATTTT.

This clonotype was detected a few times. The rearrangement links TRBV20-1 to TRBJ1-4; possible D gene TRBD1, 5 bases. Trimming removed 6 bases from V and 9 bases from J, with 14 bases in between. The germline V gene has CDR1 DFQATT and CDR2 SNEGSKA (reference sequence). This CDR3 has 12 residues. The CDR3 DNA reads TGCAGTGCGCTAGGGGTGGATAAAAAACTGTTTTTT. As protein: CSALGVDKKLFF.

This chain uses TRBV4-1 with TRBJ2-2; D not certain. The CDR3 spans 15 residues. The V and J ends lost 0 bases and 6 bases respectively, with 11 bases between them. The germline V gene encodes CDR1 MGHRA and CDR2 YSYEKL. Written as DNA, the CDR3 is TGCGCCAGCAGCCAAGAGGAAACAATACCCGGGGAGCTGTTTTTT. Translated: CASSQEETIPGELFF.

This clonotype showed up just a few times. The chain combines TRBV2 with TRBJ1-3, with TRBD1 matching over 9 bases. Unmatched junction bases numbered 1, after V lost 4 bases and J lost 0 bases. Germline CDR1 reads SNHLY; CDR2 reads FYNNEI. CDR3 length equals 15 residues. Here the CDR3 DNA reads TGTGCCAGCAGTGGGACAGGGGCCTCTGGAAACACCATATATTTT. Translated: CASSGTGASGNTIYF.

The chain's CDR3 is CASSAGTGNTEAFF. The CDR3 DNA sequence: TGTGCCAGCAGCGCCGGGACAGGGAACACTGAAGCTTTCTTT. The V gene is TRBV28, the J gene TRBJ1-1; TRBD1 matches at 8 bases. Per germline, CDR1 MDHEN and CDR2 SYDVKM. V was clipped by 6 bases and J by 1 base; unmatched bases: 4. The CDR3 sequence is 14 residues long.

This clonotype was detected ten times or more. The genes are TRBV6-1 and TRBJ2-2, with D maybe TRBD1 (5 bases). The CDR3 runs to 15 residues. Germline loops: CDR1 MNHNS, CDR2 SASEGT. Deletions cut 6 bases from V and 0 bases from J, with 11 bases between. The CDR3 DNA reads as TGTGCCAGCAGAATACAGGTCGCGAACACCGGGGAGCTGTTTTTT. Translation gives CASRIQVANTGELFF.

This clonotype was detected many times. V and J are TRBV5-1 and TRBJ2-4; D possibly matches TRBD1 or TRBD2 (5 bases each). Per germline, CDR1 SGHRS and CDR2 YFSETQ. CDR3 length: 13 amino acids. V dropped 4 bases and J dropped 12 bases, with 17 bases sitting between them. The CDR3 sequence is CASSQGTGKAQYF. For the CDR3, the DNA is TGCGCCAGCAGCCAAGGGACCGGGAAAGCTCAGTACTTC.

Within the sample, this clonotype is medium-sized. The genes are TRBV28 and TRBJ2-1; possible D gene TRBD1, 5 bases. Trimming left V 3 bases short and J 15 bases short, with 24 bases between. The CDR3 runs 15 residues. Germline-derived CDR1 and CDR2 are MDHEN and SYDVKM. CDR3 coding DNA: TGTGCCAGCAGTTTCCCAGGGCAGGGCATTCCTCGTTCGTTCTTC. Its translation: CASSFPGQGIPRSFF.

This clonotype was counted at least ten times. The chain has TRBV7-2 and TRBJ2-1; no definite D call. The CDR3 is 13 amino acids. Germline CDR1 reads SGHTA; CDR2 reads FQGNSA. Trimming stripped 5 bases from V and 4 bases from J, with 9 bases between. The CDR3 DNA reads TGTGCCAGCAGCGCGACAACATACAATGAGCAGTTCTTC. It encodes CASSATTYNEQFF. Full variable domain (outside the CDR3, taken from reference TRBV7-2 and TRBJ2-1): GAGVSQSPSNKVTEKGKDVELRCDPISGHTALYWYRQSLGQGLEFLIYFQGNSAPDKSGLPSDRFSAERTGGSVSTLTIQRTQQEDSAVYLCASSATTYNEQFFGPGTRLTVL.

This clonotype was seen a few times. The gene calls are TRBV12-3 or TRBV12-4 and TRBJ2-2; perhaps D is TRBD1 or TRBD2 (5 bases each). There are 13 residues in the CDR3. V gave up 6 bases and J gave up 6 bases, with 11 bases separating them. The CDR3 DNA reads as TGTGCCAGCAGCCCCCGGGGACCCGGGGAGCTGTTTTTT. Translating gives CASSPRGPGELFF.

This clonotype qualifies as medium-sized. The chain joins TRBV7-2 to TRBJ2-7, with D perhaps matching TRBD1 (6 bases). V was clipped by 1 base and J by 3 bases, with 10 bases between them. The CDR3 extends over 14 amino acids. The germline gives CDR1 SGHTA, CDR2 FQGNSA. In DNA, the CDR3 is TGTGCCAGCAGCTTAGGAGGGACAAGCTACGAGCAGTACTTC. Translating it yields CASSLGGTSYEQYF.

This clonotype has at least ten counts. The rearrangement uses TRBV14 and TRBJ2-5; possibly TRBD2 for D (5 bases). This CDR3 has 11 residues. Per the germline V gene, CDR1 is SGHDN and CDR2 is FVKESK. Deletions cut 0 bases from V and 10 bases from J, with 6 bases between. The CDR3, as DNA: TGTGCCAGCAGCCAAGAACGGGACCAGTACTTC. This translates into CASSQERDQYF.

The chain combines TRBV28 with TRBJ1-3, with a possible D match to TRBD1 (5 bases). The V and J ends lost 3 bases and 2 bases respectively, with 14 bases between them. Germline V gene lookup returns CDR1 MDHEN and CDR2 SYDVKM. The CDR3 length is 16 residues. DNA for the CDR3: TGTGCCAGCAGTTTCCTGCTTGGGGCGGCTGGAAACACCATATATTTT. The encoded protein is CASSFLLGAAGNTIYF. Based on the CDR3 plus reference TRBV28 and TRBJ1-3, the full variable domain is DVKVTQSSRYLVKRTGEKVFLECVQDMDHENMFWYRQDPGLGLRLIYFSYDVKMKEKGDIPEGYSVSREKKERFSLILESASTNQTSMYLCASSFLLGAAGNTIYFGEGSWLTVV.